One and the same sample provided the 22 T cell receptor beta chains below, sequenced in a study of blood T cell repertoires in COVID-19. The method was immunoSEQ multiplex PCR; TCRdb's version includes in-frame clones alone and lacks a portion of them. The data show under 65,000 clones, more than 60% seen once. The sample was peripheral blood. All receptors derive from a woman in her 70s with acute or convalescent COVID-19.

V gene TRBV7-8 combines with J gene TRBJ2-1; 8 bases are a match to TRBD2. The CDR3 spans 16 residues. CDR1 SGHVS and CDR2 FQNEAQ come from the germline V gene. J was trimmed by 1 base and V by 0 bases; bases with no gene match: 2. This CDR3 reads CASSLASGGSYNEQFF. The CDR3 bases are TGTGCCAGCAGCTTAGCGAGCGGGGGATCCTACAATGAGCAGTTCTTC.

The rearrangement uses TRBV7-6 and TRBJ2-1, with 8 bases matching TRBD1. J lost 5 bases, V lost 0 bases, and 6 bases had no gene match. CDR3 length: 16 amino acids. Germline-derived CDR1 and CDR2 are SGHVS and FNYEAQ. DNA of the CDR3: TGTGCCAGCAGCTTAGCTTGGACAGGGCCTGACAATGAGCAGTTCTTC. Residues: CASSLAWTGPDNEQFF.

The CDR3 sequence is CASSPQYEQYF. The CDR3 bases are TGTGCCAGCAGCCCGCAGTACGAGCAGTACTTC. This sequence joins TRBV7-9 and TRBJ2-7; D ambiguous. Germline assignment: CDR1 SEHNR and CDR2 FQNEAQ (reference sequence). Trimming took 5 bases from V and 4 from J, leaving 6 bases between them. The CDR3 has 11 amino acids.

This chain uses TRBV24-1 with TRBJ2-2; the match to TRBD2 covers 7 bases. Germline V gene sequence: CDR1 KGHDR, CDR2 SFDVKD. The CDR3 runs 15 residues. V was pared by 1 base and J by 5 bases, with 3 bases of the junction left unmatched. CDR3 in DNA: TGTGCCACCAGTGATTTACAAGCGGGGACCGGGGAGCTGTTTTTT. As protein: CATSDLQAGTGELFF.

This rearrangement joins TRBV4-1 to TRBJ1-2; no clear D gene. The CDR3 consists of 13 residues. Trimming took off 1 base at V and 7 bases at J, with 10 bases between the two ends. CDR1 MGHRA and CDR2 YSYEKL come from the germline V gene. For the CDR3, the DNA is TGCGCCAGCAGCCAAGGAGGTCGAAGTGGCTACACCTTC. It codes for CASSQGGRSGYTF.

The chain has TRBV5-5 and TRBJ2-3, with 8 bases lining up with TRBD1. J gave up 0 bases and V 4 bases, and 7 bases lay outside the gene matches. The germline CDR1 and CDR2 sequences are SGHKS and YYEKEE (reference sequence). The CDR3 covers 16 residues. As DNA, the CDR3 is TGTGCCAGCAGCCAATACAGGGGGACTAGCACAGATACGCAGTATTTT. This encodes CASSQYRGTSTDTQYF.

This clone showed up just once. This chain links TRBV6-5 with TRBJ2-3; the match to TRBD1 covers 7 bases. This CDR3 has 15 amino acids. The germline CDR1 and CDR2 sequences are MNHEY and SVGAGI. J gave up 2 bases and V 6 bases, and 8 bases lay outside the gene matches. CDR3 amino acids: CASSPGQVYTDTQYF. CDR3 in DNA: TGTGCCAGCAGCCCAGGACAGGTGTACACAGATACGCAGTATTTT.

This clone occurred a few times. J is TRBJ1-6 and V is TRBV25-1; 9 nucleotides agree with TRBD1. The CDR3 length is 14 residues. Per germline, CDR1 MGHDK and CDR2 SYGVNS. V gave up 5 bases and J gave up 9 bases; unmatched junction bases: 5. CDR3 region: CASSPGTGSSPLHF. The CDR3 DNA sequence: TGTGCCAGCAGTCCCGGGACAGGGAGTTCACCCCTCCACTTT.

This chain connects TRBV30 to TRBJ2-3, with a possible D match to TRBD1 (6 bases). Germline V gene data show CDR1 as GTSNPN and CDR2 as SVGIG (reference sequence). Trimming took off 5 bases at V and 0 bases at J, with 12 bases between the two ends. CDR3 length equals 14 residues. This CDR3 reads CAWATGLSTDTQYF. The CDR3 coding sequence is TGTGCCTGGGCCACAGGGCTTAGCACAGATACGCAGTATTTT.

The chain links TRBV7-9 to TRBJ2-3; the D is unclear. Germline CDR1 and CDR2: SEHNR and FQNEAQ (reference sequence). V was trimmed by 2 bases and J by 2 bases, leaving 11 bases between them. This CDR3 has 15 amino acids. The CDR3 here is CASSLLQFSTDTQYF. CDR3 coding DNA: TGTGCCAGCAGCTTATTACAGTTTTCCACAGATACGCAGTATTTT.

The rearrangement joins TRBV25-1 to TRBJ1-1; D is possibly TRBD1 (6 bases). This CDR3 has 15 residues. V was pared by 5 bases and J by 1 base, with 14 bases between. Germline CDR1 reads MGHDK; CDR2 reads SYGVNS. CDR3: CASSLSRTANTEAFF. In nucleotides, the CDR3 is TGTGCCAGCAGTTTATCGAGGACAGCGAACACTGAAGCTTTCTTT.

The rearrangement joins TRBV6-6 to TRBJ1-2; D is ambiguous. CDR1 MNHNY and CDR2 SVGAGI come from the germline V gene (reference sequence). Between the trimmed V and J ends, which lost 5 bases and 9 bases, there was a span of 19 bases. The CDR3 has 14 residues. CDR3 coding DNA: TGTGCCAGCAGTCCCCCGTCCGGGGAGATCAGCTACACCTTC. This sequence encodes CASSPPSGEISYTF.

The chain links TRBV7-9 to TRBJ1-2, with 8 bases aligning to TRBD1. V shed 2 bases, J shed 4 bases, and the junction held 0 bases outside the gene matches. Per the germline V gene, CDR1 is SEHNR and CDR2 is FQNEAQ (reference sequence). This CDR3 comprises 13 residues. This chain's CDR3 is CASSLQGAYGYTF. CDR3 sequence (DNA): TGTGCCAGCAGCTTACAGGGGGCCTATGGCTACACCTTC.

The CDR3 region is CASSVGQGRSPLHF. The CDR3 bases are TGTGCCAGCAGCGTGGGACAGGGGAGGTCACCCCTCCACTTT. The genes are TRBV9 and TRBJ1-6; 10 bases line up with TRBD1. This CDR3 comprises 14 residues. V shed 2 bases and J 10 bases; nucleotides not matched to a gene: 3. The germline gives CDR1 SGDLS, CDR2 YYNGEE. The full variable domain, with the rest looked up from reference TRBV9 and TRBJ1-6, is DSGVTQTPKHLITATGQRVTLRCSPRSGDLSVYWYQQSLDQGLQFLIQYYNGEERAKGNILERFSAQQFPDLHSELNLSSLELGDSALYFCASSVGQGRSPLHFGNGTRLTVT.

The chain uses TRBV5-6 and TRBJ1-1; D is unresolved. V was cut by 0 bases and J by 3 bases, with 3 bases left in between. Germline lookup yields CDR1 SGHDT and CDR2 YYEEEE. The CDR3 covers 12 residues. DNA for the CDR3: TGTGCCAGCAGCTTGGCAGACACTGAAGCTTTCTTT. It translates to CASSLADTEAFF.

The CDR3 here is CASSDWPQDEQYF. The CDR3, as DNA: TGTGCCAGCAGTGACTGGCCTCAGGACGAGCAGTACTTC. The rearrangement links TRBV25-1 to TRBJ2-7, with unresolved D. The CDR3 is 13 residues long. Trimming took off 3 bases at V and 5 bases at J, with 11 bases between the two ends. Per the germline V gene, CDR1 is MGHDK and CDR2 is SYGVNS.

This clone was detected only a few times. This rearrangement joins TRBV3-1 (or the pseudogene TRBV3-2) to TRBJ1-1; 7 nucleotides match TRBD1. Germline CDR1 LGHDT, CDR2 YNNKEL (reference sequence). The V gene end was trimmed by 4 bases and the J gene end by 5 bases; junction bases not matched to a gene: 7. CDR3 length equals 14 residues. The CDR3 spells CASSPTLRGTEAFF. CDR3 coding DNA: TGTGCCAGCAGCCCGACTCTCAGGGGGACTGAAGCTTTCTTT.

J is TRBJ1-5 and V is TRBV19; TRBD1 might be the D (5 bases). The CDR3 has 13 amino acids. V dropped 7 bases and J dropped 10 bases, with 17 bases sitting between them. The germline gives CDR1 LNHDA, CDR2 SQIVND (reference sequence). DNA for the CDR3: TGTGCCAGTACCCCAAACTCCGACAGTCCCCAGCATTTT. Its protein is CASTPNSDSPQHF.

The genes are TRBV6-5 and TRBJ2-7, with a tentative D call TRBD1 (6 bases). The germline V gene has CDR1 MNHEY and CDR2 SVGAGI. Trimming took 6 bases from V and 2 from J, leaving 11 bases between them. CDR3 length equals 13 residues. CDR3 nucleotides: TGTGCCAGCAGCCGCGGACAGACCTACGAGCAGTACGTC. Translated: CASSRGQTYEQYV.

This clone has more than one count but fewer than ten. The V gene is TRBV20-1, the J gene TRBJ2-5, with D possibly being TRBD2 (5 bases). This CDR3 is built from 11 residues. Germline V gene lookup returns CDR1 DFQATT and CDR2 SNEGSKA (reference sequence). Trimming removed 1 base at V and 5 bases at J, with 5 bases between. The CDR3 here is CSARGGETQYF. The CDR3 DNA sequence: TGCAGTGCTAGAGGCGGGGAGACCCAGTACTTC.

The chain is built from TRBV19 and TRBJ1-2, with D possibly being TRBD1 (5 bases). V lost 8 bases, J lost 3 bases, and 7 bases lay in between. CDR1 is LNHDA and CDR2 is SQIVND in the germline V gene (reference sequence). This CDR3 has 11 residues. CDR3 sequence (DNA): TGTGCCAGTGGGGGGTACTATGGCTACACCTTC. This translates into CASGGYYGYTF.

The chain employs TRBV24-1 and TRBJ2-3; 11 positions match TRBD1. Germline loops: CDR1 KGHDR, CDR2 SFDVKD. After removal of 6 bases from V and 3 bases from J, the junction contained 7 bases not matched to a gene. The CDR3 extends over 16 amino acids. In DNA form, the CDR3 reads TGTGCCACCAGTCCTGGGACAGGGGGAGGAACAGATACGCAGTATTTT. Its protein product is CATSPGTGGGTDTQYF.